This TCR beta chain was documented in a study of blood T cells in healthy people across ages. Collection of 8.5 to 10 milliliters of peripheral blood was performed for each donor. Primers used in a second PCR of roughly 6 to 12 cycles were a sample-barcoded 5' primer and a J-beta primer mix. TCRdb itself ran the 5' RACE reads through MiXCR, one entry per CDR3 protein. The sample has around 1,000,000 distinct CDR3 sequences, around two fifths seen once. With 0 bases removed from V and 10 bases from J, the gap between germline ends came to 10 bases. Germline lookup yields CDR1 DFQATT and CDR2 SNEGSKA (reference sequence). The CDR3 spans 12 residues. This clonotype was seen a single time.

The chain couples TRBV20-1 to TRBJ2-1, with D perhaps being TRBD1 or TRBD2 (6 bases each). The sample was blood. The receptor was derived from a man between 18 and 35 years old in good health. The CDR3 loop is CSARDGGGEQFF. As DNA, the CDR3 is TGCAGTGCTAGAGATGGAGGGGGAGAGCAGTTCTTC.